The 20 T cell receptor beta chains below come from one sample, sequenced in a study of regulatory T cells in long-lasting Graves disease (dated by TCRdb to about 2021). Libraries were made using multiplex PCR. The sequencing machine was an Illumina HiSeq 4000. TCR beta libraries were built with iRepertoire HTBI primers and Arm-PCR amplification of CDR3 regions. TCRdb trimmed the raw reads at Q25, called clones with MiXCR and kept productive beta chains. When rows share a CDR3 protein, they turn into one entry using the most common DNA and genes. The sample yields 420,000 or so distinct CDR3 sequences; over 15% were counted once. The leading ten clones occupy about 25% of the sample. Reading the label with the study, this specimen's time point is: newly diagnosed GD, antithyroid drugs for less than 3 months. For both TCR sequencing and RNA sequencing, RNA was extracted from PBMCs using TRIzol. These sequences were also reported in another study, on T cells in Graves' hyperthyroidism and ophthalmopathy.

Source: peripheral blood mononuclear cells (PBMCs), taken at new diagnosis, from a patient treated with antithyroid drugs. Every receptor here comes from a woman aged 18-35 years with Graves disease. Donor details come from another sample of the same person, matched by shared clones.

This clonotype was seen only a few times. The V gene is TRBV5-1, the J gene TRBJ2-2; D tentatively reads TRBD1 or TRBD2 (5 bases each). Germline CDR1 is SGHRS and CDR2 is YFSETQ. V lost 4 bases and J lost 3, with 16 bases in between. CDR3 length: 16 residues. The CDR3 region has the DNA TGCGCCAGCAGCCCCGCGGGCCCGGGGCACACCGGGGAGCTGTTTTTT. Translating it yields CASSPAGPGHTGELFF.

This clonotype has a count of ten or more. The chain links TRBV6-1 to TRBJ2-3, with D hard to call. The DNA matches TRBJ2-7 better at its end, which makes the J call doubtful. The CDR3 sequence is 14 residues long. Germline-derived CDR1 and CDR2 are MNHNS and SASEGT. The CDR3 here is CASGPTVTSYEQYF. The CDR3 region has the DNA TGTGCCAGCGGACCGACCGTGACCTCCTACGAGCAGTACTTC.

The chain recombines TRBV27 with TRBJ2-2, with D unresolved. Germline V gene data show CDR1 as MNHEY and CDR2 as SMNVEV (reference sequence). The V end was cut by 6 bases, the J end by 6 bases, with 11 bases between. The CDR3 covers 13 residues. CDR3 in DNA: TGTGCCAGCAGCCTAATCTCCGCCGGGGAGCTGTTTTTT. It codes for CASSLISAGELFF.

Here the CDR3 DNA reads TGTGCCAGCAGCGTAGTCGGCGCTTACAATGAGCAGTTCTTC. Its protein is CASSVVGAYNEQFF. This rearrangement joins TRBV9 to TRBJ2-1; D unclear. This CDR3 is 14 amino acids long. Trimming shortened V by 0 bases and J by 4 bases, and 8 bases separated the two germline ends. Germline assignment: CDR1 SGDLS and CDR2 YYNGEE.

The sample holds a few counts of this clonotype. Its ends do not fully match the called genes, so a read error is possible. J is TRBJ2-7 and V is TRBV18, with 11 nucleotides matching TRBD2. Germline V gene sequence: CDR1 KGHSH, CDR2 LQKENI. The CDR3 has 14 residues. The CDR3 DNA reads TGTGCCAGCTCCCAGGGACTAGCGGTCCATACTACGCACTTC. As protein: CASSQGLAVHTTHF.

The chain combines TRBV7-9 with TRBJ1-2, with unresolved D. CDR3 length: 17 residues. V was cut by 1 base and J by 0 bases, with 15 bases left in between. Looked up from germline, CDR1 is SEHNR and CDR2 is FQNEAQ (reference sequence). CDR3 protein: CASSLVQIPETNYGYTF. Here the CDR3 DNA reads TGTGCCAGCAGCTTAGTTCAAATACCTGAAACTAACTATGGCTACACCTTC.

This clonotype occurred a few times. The chain employs TRBV5-1 and TRBJ1-1; 10 bases agree with TRBD1. The germline V gene has CDR1 SGHRS and CDR2 YFSETQ. This CDR3 is built from 14 residues. Unmatched junction bases numbered 5, after V lost 5 bases and J lost 4 bases. The CDR3, as DNA: TGCGCCAGCAGACGACAGGGGGCGAGCACTGAAGCTTTCTTT. Encoded protein: CASRRQGASTEAFF.

This clonotype showed up many times. The chain has TRBV28 and TRBJ2-7, with 9 bases fitting TRBD1. The CDR3 is 18 residues long. Trimming took 1 base from V and 2 from J; bases not matched to a gene: 12. CDR1 is MDHEN and CDR2 is SYDVKM in the germline V gene. The CDR3 reads CASSLSLWGQGLAYEQYF. Written as DNA, the CDR3 is TGTGCCAGCAGTTTATCTCTTTGGGGACAGGGTTTGGCCTACGAGCAGTACTTC.

This clonotype appeared many times. The chain links TRBV29-1 to TRBJ2-5; 7 nucleotides agree with TRBD2. CDR3 length: 14 amino acids. CDR1 and CDR2 (germline): SQVTM, ANQGSEA. The V segment lost 2 bases and the J segment 0 bases; nucleotides outside the gene matches: 3. The CDR3 sequence is CSVELAEYQETQYF. Here the CDR3 DNA reads TGCAGCGTTGAACTAGCGGAATACCAAGAGACCCAGTACTTC. Together with reference TRBV29-1 and TRBJ2-5, the CDR3 gives the full variable domain: SAVISQKPSRDICQRGTSLTIQCQVDSQVTMMFWYRQQPGQSLTLIATANQGSEATYESGFVIDKFPISRPNLTFSTLTVSNMSPEDSSIYLCSVELAEYQETQYFGPGTRLLVL.

A remark on this clonotype: A much larger clone differs from this one at a single base, so this may be a read error. The chain combines TRBV3-1 with TRBJ2-5, with 8 positions matching TRBD1. Per the germline V gene, CDR1 is LGHDT and CDR2 is YNNKEL (reference sequence). The V segment lost 1 base and the J segment 4 bases; nucleotides outside the gene matches: 5. The CDR3 length is 15 residues. CDR3 nucleotide sequence: TGTGCCAGCAGCCAAGGGGGGGACAGGCGAGAGACCCAGTACTTC. Its protein product is CASSQGGDRRETQYF.

The chain joins TRBV20-1 to TRBJ1-1, with 8 bases matching TRBD1. The CDR3 covers 15 residues. Germline values: CDR1 DFQATT, CDR2 SNEGSKA (reference sequence). Unmatched junction bases numbered 9, after V lost 5 bases and J lost 1 base. The CDR3 bases are TGCAGTGCTGCAAGTCAACAGGGGGGGAACACTGAAGCTTTCTTT. It specifies CSAASQQGGNTEAFF.

J is TRBJ2-5 and V is TRBV7-9, with no clear D. Judging by the DNA end, TRBJ2-7 fits better; the J call may be wrong. From germline, CDR1 is SEHNR and CDR2 FQNEAQ (reference sequence). The CDR3 covers 14 residues. The CDR3 region is CASSLVVSTYEQYF. CDR3 DNA: TGTGCCAGCAGCTTAGTAGTCTCGACCTACGAGCAGTACTTC.

This sequence joins TRBV25-1 and TRBJ2-7; possible D gene TRBD1, 5 bases. V was trimmed by 2 bases and J by 4 bases, leaving 15 bases between them. This CDR3 has 15 residues. The germline V gene encodes CDR1 MGHDK and CDR2 SYGVNS. The CDR3 sequence is CASSEIGAAFYEQYF. The CDR3 nucleotides are TGTGCCAGCAGTGAAATTGGGGCGGCCTTTTACGAGCAGTACTTC.

Worth noting for this clonotype: This CDR3 fails to terminate in the conserved phenylalanine or tryptophan, so it likely reflects a read error. The DNA is left out, because the CDR3 cannot be placed on it with certainty; the CDR3 is given as TCRdb lists it. The chain combines TRBV4-1 with TRBJ2-2; the table's D call of TRBD2 was not tested on the DNA. The length of the CDR3 is 18 amino acids, counting both ends. CDR1 and CDR2 (germline): MGHRA, YSYEKL. CDR3 protein: CASSPYGVSGKGSGEVFL.

V gene TRBV2 combines with J gene TRBJ2-1, with 9 positions matching TRBD2. This CDR3 spans 16 amino acids. The J segment lost 3 bases and the V segment lost 1 base, leaving 4 bases of the junction unmatched. Germline V gives CDR1 SNHLY, CDR2 FYNNEI. The CDR3 sequence is CASSEDRLADYNEQFF. The CDR3 DNA is TGTGCCAGCAGTGAAGATAGACTAGCGGACTACAATGAGCAGTTCTTC.

This clonotype was seen ten or more times. This sequence joins TRBV28 and TRBJ2-3; TRBD2 is a possible D gene (6 bases). There are 14 residues in the CDR3. Germline CDR1 and CDR2: MDHEN and SYDVKM. Trimming took off 3 bases at V and 5 bases at J, with 12 bases between the two ends. CDR3 residues: CASSLEGGLDTQYF. The CDR3 coding sequence is TGTGCCAGCAGTTTGGAGGGAGGCCTAGATACGCAGTATTTT.

This clonotype was observed at least ten times. The chain combines TRBV20-1 with TRBJ1-1; 7 bases line up with TRBD1. V lost 3 bases and J lost 4; bases outside the gene matches: 8. The CDR3 contains 14 residues. Looked up from germline, CDR1 is DFQATT and CDR2 is SNEGSKA (reference sequence). In DNA, the CDR3 is TGCAGTGCTAGTCAGGGGGTGGGGGCCACTGAAGCTTTCTTT. This codes for CSASQGVGATEAFF.

This clonotype was found many times. The chain recombines TRBV20-1 with TRBJ2-7; 9 bases line up with TRBD2. CDR1 DFQATT and CDR2 SNEGSKA come from the germline V gene (reference sequence). The trim removed 3 bases at V and 7 bases at J, leaving 13 bases unmatched. This CDR3 is 15 amino acids long. The CDR3 region has the DNA TGCAGTGCTAGTGGTCTAGCGGGACCCCTCTGGGAGCAGTACTTC. This translates into CSASGLAGPLWEQYF.

This clonotype was counted at least ten times. The rearrangement uses TRBV29-1 and TRBJ2-1; 10 nucleotides match TRBD2. Germline lookup yields CDR1 SQVTM and CDR2 ANQGSEA. The CDR3 runs 14 residues. With 5 bases clipped from V and 6 bases from J, the junction kept 7 bases outside the gene matches. The CDR3 DNA is TGCAGCGTTTCAGCGGGAGGGCCTTTCAATGAGCAGTTCTTC. It encodes CSVSAGGPFNEQFF.

Only a few counts were recorded for this clonotype. The V call is TRBV6-1, the J call TRBJ1-1; 11 nucleotides line up with TRBD1. This CDR3 comprises 17 residues. Germline CDR1 MNHNS, CDR2 SASEGT. V trimming: 1 base; J trimming: 0 bases; junction bases outside the gene matches: 4. As DNA, the CDR3 is TGTGCCAGCAGTGAAGTTAGGGGACAGGGGGTGAACACTGAAGCTTTCTTT. Translated, it gives CASSEVRGQGVNTEAFF.